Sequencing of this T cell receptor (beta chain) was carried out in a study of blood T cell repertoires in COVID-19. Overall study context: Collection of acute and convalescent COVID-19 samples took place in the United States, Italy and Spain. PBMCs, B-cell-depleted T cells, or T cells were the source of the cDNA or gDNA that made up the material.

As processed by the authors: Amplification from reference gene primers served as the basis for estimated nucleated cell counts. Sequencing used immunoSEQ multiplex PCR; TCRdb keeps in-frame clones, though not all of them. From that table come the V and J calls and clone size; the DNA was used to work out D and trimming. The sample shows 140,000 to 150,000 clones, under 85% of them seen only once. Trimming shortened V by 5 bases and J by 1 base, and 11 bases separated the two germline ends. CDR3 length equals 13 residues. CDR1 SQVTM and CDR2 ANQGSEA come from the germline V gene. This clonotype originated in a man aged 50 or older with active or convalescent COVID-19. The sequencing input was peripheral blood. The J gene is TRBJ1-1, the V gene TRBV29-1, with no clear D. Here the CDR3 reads CSVWRDRNTEAFF. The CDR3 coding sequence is TGCAGCGTTTGGCGGGATCGGAACACTGAAGCTTTCTTT.